This T cell receptor beta chain was sequenced during a study of cytomegalovirus exposure and HLA in healthy donors. Broader study findings: It was confirmed in vitro that three of the CMV-associated chains were specific for CMV antigens.

The junction had 4 bases not matched to a gene; V was cut back by 0 bases and J by 5 bases. The CDR3 length is 15 residues. The germline CDR1 and CDR2 sequences are KGHSH and LQKENI. Turning to this clone: Its target is not known.

TCRdb's table, derived via immunoSEQ multiplex PCR, lists solely in-frame clones and lacks some. Altogether over 250,000 clones are present, approximately 86% being singletons, with the ten largest covering 1%. This TCR was sampled from a woman between 18 and 29 years old in good health and CMV-seronegative. The chain carries TRBV18 and TRBJ1-2; 9 nucleotides align to TRBD1. Input material: PBMCs. The CDR3 reads CASSPPGQGRYGYTF. The CDR3 DNA reads TGTGCCAGCTCACCACCGGGACAGGGAAGGTATGGCTACACCTTC.